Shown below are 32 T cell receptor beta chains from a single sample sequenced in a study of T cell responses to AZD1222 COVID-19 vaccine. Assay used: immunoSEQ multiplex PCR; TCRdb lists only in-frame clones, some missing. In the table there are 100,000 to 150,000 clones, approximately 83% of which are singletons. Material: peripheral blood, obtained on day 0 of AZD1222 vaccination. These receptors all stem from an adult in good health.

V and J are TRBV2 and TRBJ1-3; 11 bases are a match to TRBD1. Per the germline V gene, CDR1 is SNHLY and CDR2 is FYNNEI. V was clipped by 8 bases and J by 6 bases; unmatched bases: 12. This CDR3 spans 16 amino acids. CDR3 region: CASRTGGSEETNTIYF. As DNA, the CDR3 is TGTGCCAGCCGGACAGGGGGCTCGGAGGAGACAAACACCATATATTTT.

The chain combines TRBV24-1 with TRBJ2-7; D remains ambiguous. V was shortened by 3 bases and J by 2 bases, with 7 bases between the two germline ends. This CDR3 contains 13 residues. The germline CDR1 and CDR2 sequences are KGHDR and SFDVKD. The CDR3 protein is CATSDRDTYEQYF. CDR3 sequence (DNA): TGTGCCACCAGTGATAGGGATACCTACGAGCAGTACTTC.

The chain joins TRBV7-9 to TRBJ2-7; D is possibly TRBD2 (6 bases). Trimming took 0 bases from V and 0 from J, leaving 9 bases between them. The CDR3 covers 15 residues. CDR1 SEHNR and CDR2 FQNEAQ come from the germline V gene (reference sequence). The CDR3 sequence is CASSLAGGPSYEQYF. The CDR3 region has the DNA TGTGCCAGCAGCTTAGCCGGGGGACCCTCCTACGAGCAGTACTTC.

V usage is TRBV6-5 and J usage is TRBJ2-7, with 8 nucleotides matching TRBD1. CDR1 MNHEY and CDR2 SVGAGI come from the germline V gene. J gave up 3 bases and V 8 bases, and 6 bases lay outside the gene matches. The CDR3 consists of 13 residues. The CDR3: CASDGTGDYEQYF. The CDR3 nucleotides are TGTGCCAGCGATGGGACAGGAGACTACGAGCAGTACTTC.

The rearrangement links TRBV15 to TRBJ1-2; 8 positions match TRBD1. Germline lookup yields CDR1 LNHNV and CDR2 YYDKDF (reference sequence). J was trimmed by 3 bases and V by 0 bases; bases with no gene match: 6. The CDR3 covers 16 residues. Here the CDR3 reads CATSRDQRTGYYGYTF. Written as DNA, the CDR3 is TGTGCCACCAGCAGAGATCAGAGGACAGGGTACTATGGCTACACCTTC.

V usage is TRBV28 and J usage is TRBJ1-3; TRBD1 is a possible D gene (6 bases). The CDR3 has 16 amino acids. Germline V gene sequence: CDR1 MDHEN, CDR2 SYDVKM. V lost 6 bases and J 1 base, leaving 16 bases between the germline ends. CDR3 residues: CASSPSGVRSGNTIYF. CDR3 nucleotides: TGTGCCAGCAGCCCATCAGGGGTTAGATCTGGAAACACCATATATTTT.

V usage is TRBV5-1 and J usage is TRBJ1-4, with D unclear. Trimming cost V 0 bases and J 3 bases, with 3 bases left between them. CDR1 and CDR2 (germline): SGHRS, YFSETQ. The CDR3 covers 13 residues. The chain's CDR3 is CASSLGPNEKLFF. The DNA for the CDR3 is TGCGCCAGCAGCTTGGGCCCTAATGAAAAACTGTTTTTT. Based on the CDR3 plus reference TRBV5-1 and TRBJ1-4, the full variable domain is KAGVTQTPRYLIKTRGQQVTLSCSPISGHRSVSWYQQTPGQGLQFLFEYFSETQRNKGNFPGRFSGRQFSNSRSEMNVSTLELGDSALYLCASSLGPNEKLFFGSGTQLSVL.

Written as DNA, the CDR3 is TGTGCCAGCAGCTTAGGGGACAGGGGGACATGGGAGCCCCAGCATTTT. Protein: CASSLGDRGTWEPQHF. The chain employs TRBV7-9 and TRBJ1-5, with 11 nucleotides matching TRBD1. This CDR3 spans 16 amino acids. Unmatched junction bases numbered 7, after V lost 1 base and J lost 8 bases. Per germline, CDR1 SEHNR and CDR2 FQNEAQ (reference sequence).

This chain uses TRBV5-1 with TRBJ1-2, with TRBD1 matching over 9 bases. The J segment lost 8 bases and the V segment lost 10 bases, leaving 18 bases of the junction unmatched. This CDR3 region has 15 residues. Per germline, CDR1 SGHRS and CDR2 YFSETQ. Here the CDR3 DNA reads TGCGCCTCCCGGGACAGGGATAACTGGGCTAAGGGCTACACCTTC. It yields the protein CASRDRDNWAKGYTF.

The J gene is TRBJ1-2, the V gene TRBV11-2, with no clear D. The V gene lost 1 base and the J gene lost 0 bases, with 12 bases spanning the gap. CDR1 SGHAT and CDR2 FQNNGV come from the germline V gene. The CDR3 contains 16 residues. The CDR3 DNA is TGTGCCAGCAGCTTAGTCTCGGGGATCGCTAACTATGGCTACACCTTC. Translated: CASSLVSGIANYGYTF.

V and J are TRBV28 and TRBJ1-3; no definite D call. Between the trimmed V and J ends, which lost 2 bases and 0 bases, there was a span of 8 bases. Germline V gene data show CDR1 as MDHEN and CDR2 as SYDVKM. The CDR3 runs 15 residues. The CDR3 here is CASSLAPISGNTIYF. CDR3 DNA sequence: TGTGCCAGCAGTTTAGCTCCCATCTCTGGAAACACCATATATTTT.

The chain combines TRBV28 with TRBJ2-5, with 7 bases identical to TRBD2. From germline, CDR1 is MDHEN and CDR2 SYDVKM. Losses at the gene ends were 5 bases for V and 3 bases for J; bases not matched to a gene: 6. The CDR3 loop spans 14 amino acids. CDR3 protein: CASSPGTTEETQYF. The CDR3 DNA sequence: TGTGCCAGCAGTCCCGGGACTACCGAAGAGACCCAGTACTTC.

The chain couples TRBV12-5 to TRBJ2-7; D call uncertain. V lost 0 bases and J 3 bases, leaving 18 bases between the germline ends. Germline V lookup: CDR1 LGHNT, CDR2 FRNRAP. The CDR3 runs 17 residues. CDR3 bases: TGTGCTAGTGGTTTGGTACGTCTGTTCCCCGACCTCTACGAGCAGTACTTC. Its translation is CASGLVRLFPDLYEQYF.

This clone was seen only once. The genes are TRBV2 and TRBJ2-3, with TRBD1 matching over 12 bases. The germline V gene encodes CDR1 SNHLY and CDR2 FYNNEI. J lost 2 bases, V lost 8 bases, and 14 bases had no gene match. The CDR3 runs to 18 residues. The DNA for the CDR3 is TGTGCCAGCGTTGAGGGACAGGGGGCATTAAGGCTCACAGATACGCAGTATTTT. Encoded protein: CASVEGQGALRLTDTQYF.

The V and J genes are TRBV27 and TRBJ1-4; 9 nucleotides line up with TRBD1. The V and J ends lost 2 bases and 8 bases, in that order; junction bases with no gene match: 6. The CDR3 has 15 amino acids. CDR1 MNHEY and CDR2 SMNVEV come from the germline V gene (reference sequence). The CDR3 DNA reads TGTGCCAGCAGTTTAGCGGGACAGGGATACGAAAAACTGTTTTTT. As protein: CASSLAGQGYEKLFF.

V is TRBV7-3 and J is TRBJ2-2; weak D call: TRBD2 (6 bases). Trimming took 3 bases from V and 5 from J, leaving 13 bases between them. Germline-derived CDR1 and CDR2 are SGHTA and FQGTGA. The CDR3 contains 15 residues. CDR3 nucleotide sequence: TGTGCCAGCAGCTTGAGGCGGGAAGGGACCGGGGAGCTGTTTTTT. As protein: CASSLRREGTGELFF.

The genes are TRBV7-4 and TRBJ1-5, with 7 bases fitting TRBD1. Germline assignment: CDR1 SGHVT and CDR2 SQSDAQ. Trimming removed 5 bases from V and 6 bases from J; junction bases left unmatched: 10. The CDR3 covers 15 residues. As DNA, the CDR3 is TGTGCCAGCAGCGGGAAGGGACAGCTAGGTCAGCCCCAGCATTTT. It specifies CASSGKGQLGQPQHF. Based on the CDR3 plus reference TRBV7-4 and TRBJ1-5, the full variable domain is GAGVSQSPRYKVAKRGRDVALRCDSISGHVTLYWYRQTLGQGSEVLTYSQSDAQRDKSGRPSGRFSAERPERSVSTLKIQRTEQGDSAVYLCASSGKGQLGQPQHFGDGTRLSIL.

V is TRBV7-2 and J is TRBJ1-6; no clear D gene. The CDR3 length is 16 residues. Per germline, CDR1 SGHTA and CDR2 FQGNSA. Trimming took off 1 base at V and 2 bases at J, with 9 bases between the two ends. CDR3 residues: CASSLGGTAYNSPLHF. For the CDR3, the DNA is TGTGCCAGCAGCTTAGGGGGTACAGCCTATAATTCACCCCTCCACTTT.

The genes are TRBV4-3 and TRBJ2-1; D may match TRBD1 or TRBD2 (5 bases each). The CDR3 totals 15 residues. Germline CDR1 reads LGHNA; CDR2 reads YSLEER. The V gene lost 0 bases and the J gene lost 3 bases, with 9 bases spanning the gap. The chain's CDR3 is CASSQDRDVYNEQFF. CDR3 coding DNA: TGCGCCAGCAGCCAAGATAGGGACGTCTACAATGAGCAGTTCTTC.

DNA for the CDR3: TGCGCCAGCAGCCAAGATCGAGCGGGAGTGGACTCTCAAAATTACGAGCAGTACTTC. Its protein is CASSQDRAGVDSQNYEQYF. This chain links TRBV4-3 with TRBJ2-7, with 8 bases matching TRBD2. There are 19 residues in the CDR3. From germline, CDR1 is LGHNA and CDR2 YSLEER. Unmatched junction bases numbered 17, after V lost 0 bases and J lost 4 bases.

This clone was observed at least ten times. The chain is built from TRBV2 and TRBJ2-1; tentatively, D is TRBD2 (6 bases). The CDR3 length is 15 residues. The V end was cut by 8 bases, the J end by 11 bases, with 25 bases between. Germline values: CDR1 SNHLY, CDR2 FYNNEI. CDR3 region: CASGGTGRTPGKQFF. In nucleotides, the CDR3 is TGTGCCAGCGGGGGGACCGGACGGACGCCGGGTAAGCAGTTCTTC.

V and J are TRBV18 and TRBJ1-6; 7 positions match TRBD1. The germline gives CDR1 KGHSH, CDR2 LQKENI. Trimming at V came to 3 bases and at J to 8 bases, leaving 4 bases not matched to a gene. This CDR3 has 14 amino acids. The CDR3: CASSPEDRYSPLHF. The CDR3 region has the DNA TGTGCCAGCTCACCCGAGGACAGGTATTCACCCCTCCACTTT.

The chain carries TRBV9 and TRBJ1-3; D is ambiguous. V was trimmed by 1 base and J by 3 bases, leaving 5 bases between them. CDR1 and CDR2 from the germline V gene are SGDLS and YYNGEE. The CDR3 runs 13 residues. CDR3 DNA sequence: TGTGCCAGCAGCGTACAGGATGGAAACACCATATATTTT. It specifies CASSVQDGNTIYF.

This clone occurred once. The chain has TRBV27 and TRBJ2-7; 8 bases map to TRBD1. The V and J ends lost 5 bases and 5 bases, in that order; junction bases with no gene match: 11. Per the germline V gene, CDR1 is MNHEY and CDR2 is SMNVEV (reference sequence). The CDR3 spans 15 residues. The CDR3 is CASSLTGGNSHEQYF. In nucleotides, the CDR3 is TGTGCCAGCAGTCTAACAGGGGGTAATAGCCACGAGCAGTACTTC.

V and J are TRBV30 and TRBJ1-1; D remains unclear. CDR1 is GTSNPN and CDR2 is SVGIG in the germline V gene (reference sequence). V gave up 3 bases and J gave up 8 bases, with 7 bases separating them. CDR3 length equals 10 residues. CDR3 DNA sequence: TGTGCCTGGAGAAGCCGGGAAGCTTTCTTT. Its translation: CAWRSREAFF. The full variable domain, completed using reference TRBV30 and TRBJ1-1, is SQTIHQWPATLVQPVGSPLSLECTVEGTSNPNLYWYRQAAGRGLQLLFYSVGIGQISSEVPQNLSASRPQDRQFILSSKKLLLSDSGFYLCAWRSREAFFGQGTRLTVV.

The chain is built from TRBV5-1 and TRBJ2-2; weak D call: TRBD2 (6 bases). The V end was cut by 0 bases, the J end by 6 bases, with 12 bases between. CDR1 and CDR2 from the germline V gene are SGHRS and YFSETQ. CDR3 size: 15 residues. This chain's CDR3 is CASSLAGTVAGELFF. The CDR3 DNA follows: TGCGCCAGCAGCTTGGCTGGGACTGTCGCCGGGGAGCTGTTTTTT.

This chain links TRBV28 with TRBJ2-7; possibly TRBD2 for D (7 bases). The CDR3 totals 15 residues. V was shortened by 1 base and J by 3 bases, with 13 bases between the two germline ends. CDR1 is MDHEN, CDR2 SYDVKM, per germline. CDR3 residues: CASSLSGGHLYEQYF. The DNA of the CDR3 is TGTGCCAGCAGTTTATCGGGGGGCCATCTCTACGAGCAGTACTTC. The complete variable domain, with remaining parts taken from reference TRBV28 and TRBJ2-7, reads DVKVTQSSRYLVKRTGEKVFLECVQDMDHENMFWYRQDPGLGLRLIYFSYDVKMKEKGDIPEGYSVSREKKERFSLILESASTNQTSMYLCASSLSGGHLYEQYFGPGTRLTVT.

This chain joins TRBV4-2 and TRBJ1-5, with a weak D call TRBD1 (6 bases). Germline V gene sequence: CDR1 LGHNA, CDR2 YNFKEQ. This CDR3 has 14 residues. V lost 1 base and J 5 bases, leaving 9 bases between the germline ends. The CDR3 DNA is TGTGCCAGCAGCCAAGGGGACACGTATCAGCCCCAGCATTTT. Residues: CASSQGDTYQPQHF.

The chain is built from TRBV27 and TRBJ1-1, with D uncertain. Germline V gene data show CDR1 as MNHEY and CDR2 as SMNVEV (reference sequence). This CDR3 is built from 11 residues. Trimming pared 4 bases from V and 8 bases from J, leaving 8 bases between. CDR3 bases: TGTGCCAGCAGTTATCGCTACGAAGCTTTCTTT. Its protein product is CASSYRYEAFF.

The CDR3 spells CAIKGGGGLDGYTF. Here the CDR3 DNA reads TGTGCCATAAAAGGAGGCGGGGGTTTGGATGGCTACACCTTC. The chain joins TRBV28 to TRBJ1-2; D may be TRBD1 (5 bases). Germline loops: CDR1 MDHEN, CDR2 SYDVKM. V was clipped by 10 bases and J by 6 bases, with 21 bases between them. This CDR3 is built from 14 residues.

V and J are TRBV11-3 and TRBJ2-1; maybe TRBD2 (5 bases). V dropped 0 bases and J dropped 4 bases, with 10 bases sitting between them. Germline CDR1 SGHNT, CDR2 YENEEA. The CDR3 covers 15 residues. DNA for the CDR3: TGTGCCAGCAGCTTAGATCTAGGAGGTTACAATGAGCAGTTCTTC. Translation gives CASSLDLGGYNEQFF.

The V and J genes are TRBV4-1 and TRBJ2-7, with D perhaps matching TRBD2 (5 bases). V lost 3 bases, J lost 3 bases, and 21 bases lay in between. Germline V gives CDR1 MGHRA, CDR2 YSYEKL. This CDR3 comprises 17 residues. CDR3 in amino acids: CASSQRFPSLKDYEQYF. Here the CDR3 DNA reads TGCGCCAGCAGCCAGCGTTTCCCTAGCTTGAAGGACTACGAGCAGTACTTC.